This T cell receptor beta chain derives from a study of OX40 agonist ivuxolimab in advanced cancers. Study-level information: Every 2 weeks, patients received ivuxolimab intravenously, dosed at 0.01 to 10 mg/kg. Those enrolled were around 87% male, with a mean age of around 60 years and ages from about 20 to 90. Antecedent anti-PD-1, anti-PD-L1 or anti-CTLA-4 therapy was permissible, with 40% having received some.

Only in-frame clones appear in the TCRdb table, and some are missing; sequencing was by immunoSEQ multiplex PCR. The sample consists of 95,000 to 100,000 clones, about nine tenths of them appearing once. V lost 0 bases to trimming and J lost 3 bases; unmatched junction nucleotides: 2. The CDR3 runs to 15 residues. From germline, CDR1 is LNHNV and CDR2 YYDKDF (reference sequence). General study points: Expanded clones were, on average, more numerous in CD8+ T cells than in CD4+.

Points on this clone: Its antigen is undetermined.

The source material was CD4+ or CD8+ T cells sorted from blood, sampled in a trial of the OX40 agonist ivuxolimab. The TCR was taken from an adult with an advanced solid tumor such as melanoma, head and neck, liver or kidney cancer. This chain links TRBV15 with TRBJ1-2; 9 nucleotides align to TRBD1. The DNA of the CDR3 is TGTGCCACCAGCAGAGAAGACAGGGGGGACTATGGCTACACCTTC. Amino acid sequence: CATSREDRGDYGYTF.